Included here is one T cell receptor (beta chain) sequence, with context. The entry originates in a study of tumor-infiltrating lymphocytes in oesophageal squamous cell carcinoma. This CDR3 region has 16 residues. TCRdb fed the PCR reads into MiXCR, producing one record per CDR3 protein. The data show roughly 20,000 distinct CDR3 sequences, 50% seen once. J is TRBJ2-5 and V is TRBV12-3 or TRBV12-4, with TRBD2 identical over 9 bases. TRBJ2-1 matches the DNA end more closely, so the J call is doubtful. Sequences were obtained from esophageal tumor tissue. The sequence was obtained from a male donor with esophageal squamous cell carcinoma. The CDR3 here is CASSFGGRAISNEQFF. In nucleotides, the CDR3 is TGTGCCAGCAGTTTCGGCGGGAGGGCCATCAGTAATGAGCAGTTCTTC.